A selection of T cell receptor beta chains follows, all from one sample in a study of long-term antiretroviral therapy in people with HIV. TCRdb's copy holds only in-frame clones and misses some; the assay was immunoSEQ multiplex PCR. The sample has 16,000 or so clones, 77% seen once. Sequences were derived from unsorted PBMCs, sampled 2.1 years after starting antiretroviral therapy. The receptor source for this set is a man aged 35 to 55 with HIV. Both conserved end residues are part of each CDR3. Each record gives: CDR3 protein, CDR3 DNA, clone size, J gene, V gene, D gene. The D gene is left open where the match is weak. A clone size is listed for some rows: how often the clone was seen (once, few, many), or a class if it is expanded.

CDR3aa: CASSDPGQQDGYTF
CDR3nt: TGTGCCAGCAGTGACCCGGGACAGCAAGACGGCTACACCTTC
abundance: .
j_gene: TRBJ1-2
v_gene: TRBV25-1
d_gene: TRBD1

CDR3aa: CAWSLGAGTEAFF
CDR3nt: TGTGCCTGGAGTTTGGGGGCAGGCACTGAAGCTTTCTTT
abundance: .
j_gene: TRBJ1-1
v_gene: TRBV30
d_gene: .

CDR3aa: CASNDPAPQHF
CDR3nt: TGTGCCAGCAATGACCCGGCTCCCCAGCATTTT
abundance: .
j_gene: TRBJ1-5
v_gene: TRBV6-1
d_gene: .

CDR3aa: CASSYGGNSYEQYF
CDR3nt: TGTGCCAGCAGTTACGGTGGCAACTCCTACGAGCAGTACTTC
abundance: .
j_gene: TRBJ2-7
v_gene: TRBV6-6
d_gene: .

CDR3aa: CASTLGQGDANTEAFF
CDR3nt: TGTGCCAGTACTCTGGGACAGGGCGACGCTAACACTGAAGCTTTCTTT
abundance: .
j_gene: TRBJ1-1
v_gene: TRBV19
d_gene: TRBD1

CDR3aa: CASSLAPTGKLFF
CDR3nt: TGTGCCAGCAGCTTAGCCCCCACAGGGAAACTGTTTTTT
abundance: .
j_gene: TRBJ1-4
v_gene: TRBV11-2
d_gene: .

CDR3aa: CASSFWPPDYDYGYTF
CDR3nt: TGTGCCAGCAGCTTTTGGCCCCCCGACTATGACTATGGCTACACCTTC
abundance: medium-sized
j_gene: TRBJ1-2
v_gene: TRBV5-6
d_gene: .

CDR3aa: CASSFSGGTTDTQYF
CDR3nt: TGTGCCAGCAGTTTTAGCGGGGGGACCACAGATACGCAGTATTTT
abundance: .
j_gene: TRBJ2-3
v_gene: TRBV27
d_gene: TRBD2

CDR3aa: CASSSRTVRGTEAFF
CDR3nt: TGTGCCAGCAGCTCTAGGACAGTCCGAGGGACTGAAGCTTTCTTT
abundance: .
j_gene: TRBJ1-1
v_gene: TRBV7-9
d_gene: .

CDR3aa: CATSRDVTGEKTQYF
CDR3nt: TGTGCCACCAGCAGAGACGTGACAGGGGAGAAGACCCAGTACTTC
abundance: .
j_gene: TRBJ2-5
v_gene: TRBV15
d_gene: TRBD1

CDR3aa: CAWSPSPVESRGAESSYNEQFF
CDR3nt: TGTGCCTGGAGTCCCTCTCCCGTTGAGTCGCGGGGGGCCGAGAGCTCCTACAATGAGCAGTTCTTC
abundance: .
j_gene: TRBJ2-1
v_gene: TRBV30
d_gene: TRBD2

CDR3aa: CASSGLAYTEAFF
CDR3nt: TGTGCCAGCAGCGGTCTTGCCTACACTGAAGCTTTCTTT
abundance: .
j_gene: TRBJ1-1
v_gene: TRBV14
d_gene: .

CDR3aa: CASSLTGHSEGYTF
CDR3nt: TGTGCCAGCAGTTTAACAGGACATAGCGAGGGCTACACCTTC
abundance: .
j_gene: TRBJ1-2
v_gene: TRBV6-1
d_gene: .

CDR3aa: CASSLPGAKGDTEAFF
CDR3nt: TGTGCCAGCAGCTTACCGGGGGCGAAGGGAGATACTGAAGCTTTCTTT
abundance: .
j_gene: TRBJ1-1
v_gene: TRBV7-8
d_gene: .

CDR3aa: CASRVRTAHNEQFF
CDR3nt: TGTGCCAGCAGGGTCCGGACAGCACACAATGAGCAGTTCTTC
abundance: .
j_gene: TRBJ2-1
v_gene: TRBV27
d_gene: .

CDR3aa: CASSLWGGQGYNEQFF
CDR3nt: TGCGCCAGCAGCTTGTGGGGAGGGCAGGGATACAATGAGCAGTTCTTC
abundance: .
j_gene: TRBJ2-1
v_gene: TRBV5-1
d_gene: TRBD2

CDR3aa: CASSEEDYTTDTQYF
CDR3nt: TGTGCCAGCAGTGAAGAGGACTACACCACAGATACGCAGTATTTT
abundance: .
j_gene: TRBJ2-3
v_gene: TRBV6-1
d_gene: .

CDR3aa: CASWTGNTEAFF
CDR3nt: TGTGCCAGTTGGACGGGAAACACTGAAGCTTTCTTT
abundance: .
j_gene: TRBJ1-1
v_gene: TRBV19
d_gene: .

CDR3aa: CASSFPGQGNTDTQYF
CDR3nt: TGCGCCAGCAGCTTCCCGGGACAGGGGAACACAGATACGCAGTATTTT
abundance: .
j_gene: TRBJ2-3
v_gene: TRBV5-1
d_gene: TRBD1

CDR3aa: CASSQGRGGNEQFF
CDR3nt: TGCGCCAGCAGCCAAGGGCGGGGGGGAAATGAGCAGTTCTTC
abundance: .
j_gene: TRBJ2-1
v_gene: TRBV4-1
d_gene: TRBD2

CDR3aa: CASSPGQVPDEQYF
CDR3nt: TGTGCCAGCTCACCTGGACAGGTACCGGACGAGCAGTACTTC
abundance: few
j_gene: TRBJ2-7
v_gene: TRBV18
d_gene: TRBD1

CDR3aa: CASSLDPGNEQFF
CDR3nt: TGTGCCAGCAGTTTGGACCCAGGGAATGAGCAGTTCTTC
abundance: .
j_gene: TRBJ2-1
v_gene: TRBV27
d_gene: .

CDR3aa: CASSLAGRVADTEAFF
CDR3nt: TGCGCCAGCAGCTTGGCAGGCAGGGTAGCGGACACTGAAGCTTTCTTT
abundance: .
j_gene: TRBJ1-1
v_gene: TRBV5-1
d_gene: .

CDR3aa: CASSQGSNYGYTF
CDR3nt: TGTGCCAGCAGCCAGGGTTCTAACTATGGCTACACCTTC
abundance: .
j_gene: TRBJ1-2
v_gene: TRBV7-9
d_gene: .

CDR3aa: CASSLEMNTEAFF
CDR3nt: TGTGCCAGCAGCTTAGAAATGAACACTGAAGCTTTCTTT
abundance: .
j_gene: TRBJ1-1
v_gene: TRBV11-2
d_gene: .

CDR3aa: CASRGMGLAGQGEQYF
CDR3nt: TGTGCCAGCAGAGGGATGGGACTAGCGGGCCAGGGCGAGCAGTACTTC
abundance: once
j_gene: TRBJ2-7
v_gene: TRBV2
d_gene: TRBD2

CDR3aa: CASSPTTGGLTDTQYF
CDR3nt: TGTGCCAGCAGCCCAACGACAGGCGGCCTCACAGATACGCAGTATTTT
abundance: once
j_gene: TRBJ2-3
v_gene: TRBV7-3
d_gene: .

CDR3aa: CASWPQGPRDTEAFF
CDR3nt: TGTGCCAGTTGGCCACAGGGGCCACGGGACACTGAAGCTTTCTTT
abundance: .
j_gene: TRBJ1-1
v_gene: TRBV27
d_gene: TRBD1

CDR3aa: CASRPDRGRGGGGYTF
CDR3nt: TGTGCCAGCAGACCGGACAGGGGTAGGGGGGGTGGTGGCTACACCTTC
abundance: once
j_gene: TRBJ1-2
v_gene: TRBV5-4
d_gene: TRBD1

CDR3aa: CASSSRQGGAYEQYF
CDR3nt: TGTGCCAGCAGCTCCCGACAGGGGGGGGCCTACGAGCAGTACTTC
abundance: .
j_gene: TRBJ2-7
v_gene: TRBV13
d_gene: TRBD1

CDR3aa: CASSPGTTKTQYF
CDR3nt: TGTGCCAGCAGCCCAGGGACTACTAAGACCCAGTACTTC
abundance: .
j_gene: TRBJ2-5
v_gene: TRBV7-7
d_gene: TRBD2

CDR3aa: CAIGEEAGRNYGYTF
CDR3nt: TGTGCCATCGGAGAAGAAGCCGGGAGAAACTATGGCTACACCTTC
abundance: .
j_gene: TRBJ1-2
v_gene: TRBV10-3
d_gene: .

CDR3aa: CASSELLAGVLGGTDTQYF
CDR3nt: TGTGCCAGCAGTGAACTCCTAGCGGGGGTCCTCGGAGGCACAGATACGCAGTATTTT
abundance: .
j_gene: TRBJ2-3
v_gene: TRBV6-1
d_gene: TRBD2

CDR3aa: CASSENTEAFF
CDR3nt: TGTGCCAGCAGCGAGAACACTGAAGCTTTCTTT
abundance: .
j_gene: TRBJ1-1
v_gene: TRBV13
d_gene: .

CDR3aa: CASSGGTGANTGELFF
CDR3nt: TGTGCCAGCAGTGGGGGGACAGGTGCGAACACCGGGGAGCTGTTTTTT
abundance: .
j_gene: TRBJ2-2
v_gene: TRBV2
d_gene: TRBD1

CDR3aa: CASSDGASTDTQYF
CDR3nt: TGTGCCAGTTCCGACGGGGCTAGCACAGATACGCAGTATTTT
abundance: .
j_gene: TRBJ2-3
v_gene: TRBV6-5
d_gene: .

CDR3aa: CASSRGTANTEAFF
CDR3nt: TGCGCCAGCAGCAGAGGGACAGCAAACACTGAAGCTTTCTTT
abundance: .
j_gene: TRBJ1-1
v_gene: TRBV5-1
d_gene: TRBD1

CDR3aa: CSGWTGSSSYNEQFF
CDR3nt: TGCAGCGGGTGGACTGGGTCAAGCTCCTACAATGAGCAGTTCTTC
abundance: .
j_gene: TRBJ2-1
v_gene: TRBV29-1
d_gene: .

CDR3aa: CSVGDGQHYTF
CDR3nt: TGCAGCGTTGGAGATGGACAGCACTACACCTTC
abundance: .
j_gene: TRBJ1-2
v_gene: TRBV29-1
d_gene: .

CDR3aa: CASNTPLAGANYEQYF
CDR3nt: TGTGCCAGCAATACTCCCCTAGCGGGGGCAAACTACGAGCAGTACTTC
abundance: .
j_gene: TRBJ2-7
v_gene: TRBV2
d_gene: TRBD2

CDR3aa: CASSRTAFSSYNEQFF
CDR3nt: TGTGCCAGCAGCCGAACGGCGTTTAGCTCCTACAATGAGCAGTTCTTC
abundance: .
j_gene: TRBJ2-1
v_gene: TRBV7-9
d_gene: .

CDR3aa: CASRDRGSGNTIYF
CDR3nt: TGTGCCAGCAGGGACAGGGGCTCAGGAAACACCATATATTTT
abundance: .
j_gene: TRBJ1-3
v_gene: TRBV6-5
d_gene: TRBD1

CDR3aa: CASSYAGARSYEQYF
CDR3nt: TGTGCCAGCAGTTACGCAGGGGCCCGCTCCTACGAGCAGTACTTC
abundance: .
j_gene: TRBJ2-7
v_gene: TRBV6-5
d_gene: .

CDR3aa: CASSPHQETQYF
CDR3nt: TGTGCCAGCAGCCCTCACCAAGAGACCCAGTACTTC
abundance: .
j_gene: TRBJ2-5
v_gene: TRBV28
d_gene: .

CDR3aa: CASSYVQDQETQYF
CDR3nt: TGTGCCAGCAGTTACGTGCAGGACCAAGAGACCCAGTACTTC
abundance: .
j_gene: TRBJ2-5
v_gene: TRBV6-6
d_gene: .

CDR3aa: CASSEPGTGAEAFF
CDR3nt: TGTGCCAGCAGTGAACCCGGGACAGGGGCTGAAGCTTTCTTT
abundance: .
j_gene: TRBJ1-1
v_gene: TRBV25-1
d_gene: TRBD1

CDR3aa: CASSEEGYEQYF
CDR3nt: TGTGCCAGCAGTGAAGAGGGATACGAGCAGTACTTC
abundance: .
j_gene: TRBJ2-7
v_gene: TRBV2
d_gene: .

CDR3aa: CASSLRGGTEAFF
CDR3nt: TGTGCCAGCAGCCTCAGGGGTGGGACTGAAGCTTTCTTT
abundance: .
j_gene: TRBJ1-1
v_gene: TRBV13
d_gene: .

CDR3aa: CASSLFQRGRSYNEQFF
CDR3nt: TGTGCCAGCAGCTTATTCCAGCGGGGCCGCTCCTACAATGAGCAGTTCTTC
abundance: .
j_gene: TRBJ2-1
v_gene: TRBV7-8
d_gene: TRBD2

CDR3aa: CASSPRTDRDTQYF
CDR3nt: TGTGCCAGCAGCCCTCGGACGGACAGGGATACGCAGTATTTT
abundance: .
j_gene: TRBJ2-3
v_gene: TRBV7-8
d_gene: TRBD1

CDR3aa: CASTRGVEGEQYF
CDR3nt: TGTGCCAGCACCCGGGGGGTGGAGGGCGAGCAGTACTTC
abundance: .
j_gene: TRBJ2-7
v_gene: TRBV9
d_gene: TRBD2

CDR3aa: CASSLNQGLNTEAFF
CDR3nt: TGTGCCAGTAGCTTAAACCAGGGATTGAACACTGAAGCTTTCTTT
abundance: few
j_gene: TRBJ1-1
v_gene: TRBV19
d_gene: .

CDR3aa: CASSDGNYGYTF
CDR3nt: TGTGCCAGCAGTGACGGGAACTATGGCTACACCTTC
abundance: .
j_gene: TRBJ1-2
v_gene: TRBV25-1
d_gene: .

CDR3aa: CASSRGSNQPQHF
CDR3nt: TGTGCCAGCTCACGCGGGAGCAATCAGCCCCAGCATTTT
abundance: .
j_gene: TRBJ1-5
v_gene: TRBV18
d_gene: .